The 32 T cell receptor beta chains listed next were all sequenced from one sample in a study of regulatory T cells in long-lasting Graves disease. Libraries of TCR beta came from iRepertoire HTBI primers plus Arm-PCR of CDR3 regions. MiXCR, applied by TCRdb to the multiplex PCR reads, yields one record per CDR3 protein. The data contain 400,000 to 500,000 distinct CDR3 sequences, roughly 23% of them singletons. Indicated time point: persistent/refractory GD, antithyroid drugs over 5 years with positive TRAb. RNA from PBMCs was the source of the TCR library. Sequencing used peripheral blood mononuclear cells (PBMCs), obtained when the disease was refractory, from a patient treated with antithyroid drugs. The source is a female donor with Graves disease.

The CDR3 DNA is TGCAGCGTTGAGAGGGCCCTTGTGGCGTCTGGAAACACCATATATTTT. Translation gives CSVERALVASGNTIYF. The chain couples TRBV29-1 to TRBJ1-3; no definite D call. CDR1 is SQVTM, CDR2 ANQGSEA, per germline. The germline V and J ends were trimmed by 3 bases and 1 base, with 16 bases remaining between them. The CDR3 totals 16 residues.

The rearrangement uses TRBV10-3 and TRBJ2-2, with 9 bases identical to TRBD1. The V and J ends lost 3 bases and 3 bases, in that order; junction bases with no gene match: 5. Germline CDR1 and CDR2: ENHRY and SYGVKD. There are 16 residues in the CDR3. The CDR3 reads CAISDHRDRDTGELFF. CDR3 DNA: TGTGCCATCAGTGACCACCGGGACAGGGACACCGGGGAGCTGTTTTTT.

V gene TRBV28 combines with J gene TRBJ2-3; D possibly uses TRBD1 or TRBD2 (5 bases each). Germline CDR1 and CDR2: MDHEN and SYDVKM. The CDR3 is 14 amino acids. Trimming pared 6 bases from V and 2 bases from J, leaving 12 bases between. CDR3 coding DNA: TGTGCCAGCAGACAGCCCGGGGCCACAGATACGCAGTATTTT. This translates into CASRQPGATDTQYF.

In its sample, this clonotype was seen a few times. The rearrangement uses TRBV20-1 and TRBJ2-7; weak D call: TRBD2 (6 bases). CDR1 and CDR2 from the germline V gene are DFQATT and SNEGSKA (reference sequence). The CDR3 sequence is 15 residues long. The germline V and J ends were trimmed by 0 bases and 4 bases, with 16 bases remaining between them. The CDR3 is CSARDPGGAGYEQYF. CDR3 DNA sequence: TGCAGTGCTAGAGATCCCGGGGGAGCCGGGTACGAGCAGTACTTC.

The chain joins TRBV7-2 to TRBJ1-1; tentative D call: TRBD1 (6 bases). Germline V gives CDR1 SGHTA, CDR2 FQGNSA. The CDR3 has 14 residues. Trimming stripped 3 bases from V and 0 bases from J, with 8 bases between. The CDR3 nucleotides are TGTGCCAGCAGCTTTCACAGGGTGAACACTGAAGCTTTCTTT. Translation: CASSFHRVNTEAFF.

This clonotype was detected many times. This rearrangement joins TRBV6-1 to TRBJ2-5; D may be TRBD1 or TRBD2 (6 bases each). The germline CDR1 and CDR2 sequences are MNHNS and SASEGT. The CDR3 runs to 15 residues. V lost 5 bases, J lost 5 bases, and 18 bases lay in between. CDR3 residues: CASSPRGQPIETQYF. In DNA, the CDR3 is TGTGCCAGCAGTCCCCGGGGGCAGCCCATCGAGACCCAGTACTTC.

This clonotype showed up many times. The chain joins TRBV27 to TRBJ2-7, with 9 positions matching TRBD1. The CDR3 consists of 16 residues. The V segment lost 5 bases and the J segment 3 bases; nucleotides outside the gene matches: 11. Germline CDR1 MNHEY, CDR2 SMNVEV (reference sequence). This CDR3 is CASSNTKTGGVYEQYF. The CDR3 nucleotides are TGTGCCAGCAGTAATACAAAGACAGGGGGAGTCTACGAGCAGTACTTC.

This clonotype was detected only a few times. The chain is built from TRBV24-1 and TRBJ2-7, with TRBD2 matching over 11 bases. Germline trimming cut 4 bases from V and 3 bases from J; bases unmatched to any gene: 7. Germline CDR1 KGHDR, CDR2 SFDVKD. There are 16 residues in the CDR3. This CDR3 is CATSDLGTSGHYEQYF. Written as DNA, the CDR3 is TGTGCCACCAGTGACCTCGGGACTAGCGGCCACTACGAGCAGTACTTC.

This clonotype was observed at least ten times. This chain connects TRBV29-1 to TRBJ1-2, with TRBD1 as a possible D gene (5 bases). The V end lost 2 bases, the J end lost 1 base, and 14 bases lay between the germline ends. Germline-derived CDR1 and CDR2 are SQVTM and ANQGSEA. The length of the CDR3 is 15 residues. The CDR3 protein is CSVESREVNNYGYTF. The CDR3 DNA follows: TGCAGCGTTGAAAGCAGGGAAGTTAATAACTATGGCTACACCTTC.

This clonotype came up many times. The chain uses TRBV7-2 and TRBJ2-7, with TRBD1 matching over 7 bases. CDR1 SGHTA and CDR2 FQGNSA come from the germline V gene. After removal of 1 base from V and 3 bases from J, the junction contained 3 bases not matched to a gene. The CDR3 covers 14 residues. The CDR3: CASSLEGTVYEQYF. As DNA, the CDR3 is TGTGCCAGCAGCTTAGAAGGGACAGTCTACGAGCAGTACTTC.

This clonotype was seen ten or more times. This rearrangement joins TRBV6-1 to TRBJ2-5; 7 bases fit TRBD2. Germline lookup yields CDR1 MNHNS and CDR2 SASEGT. This CDR3 spans 13 amino acids. V lost 3 bases to trimming and J lost 5 bases; unmatched junction nucleotides: 3. The CDR3 loop is CASSEVRGETQYF. The CDR3 coding sequence is TGTGCCAGCAGTGAGGTGCGGGGGGAGACCCAGTACTTC.

The chain links TRBV11-2 to TRBJ2-5; 9 bases map to TRBD1. Per germline, CDR1 SGHAT and CDR2 FQNNGV. This CDR3 has 15 residues. After removal of 5 bases from V and 6 bases from J, the junction contained 10 bases not matched to a gene. This chain's CDR3 is CASSAGTGTFQTQYF. The CDR3 nucleotides read TGTGCCAGCAGCGCCGGGACAGGGACGTTTCAGACCCAGTACTTC.

This clonotype was seen only a few times. The V and J genes are TRBV7-9 and TRBJ1-3; 7 bases fit TRBD1. Germline-derived CDR1 and CDR2 are SEHNR and FQNEAQ (reference sequence). The length of the CDR3 is 15 residues. V shed 1 base, J shed 2 bases, and the junction held 2 bases outside the gene matches. The CDR3 nucleotides read TGTGCCAGCAGCTTAGTGACAGGGACTGGAAACACCATATATTTT. Translation: CASSLVTGTGNTIYF.

The V and J genes are TRBV20-1 and TRBJ2-3; 11 bases line up with TRBD2. Trimming cost V 6 bases and J 0 bases; bases outside gene matches: 17. The CDR3 loop spans 19 amino acids. The germline V gene encodes CDR1 DFQATT and CDR2 SNEGSKA (reference sequence). DNA of the CDR3: TGCAGTGCCCACCGAATCCGTATAGGACTAGCGGGCAGCACAGATACGCAGTATTTT. This codes for CSAHRIRIGLAGSTDTQYF.

A remark on this clonotype: Being one base from a much bigger clone, this may be a read error. V and J are TRBV28 and TRBJ1-6, with 7 bases matching TRBD1. The CDR3 contains 16 residues. Germline trimming cut 5 bases from V and 6 bases from J; bases unmatched to any gene: 10. Germline V gene sequence: CDR1 MDHEN, CDR2 SYDVKM. CDR3 bases: TGTGCCAGCAGTGATTCCCTTGGACAGGTTAATTCACCCCTCCACTTT. It codes for CASSDSLGQVNSPLHF.

The V call is TRBV20-1, the J call TRBJ2-1, with 12 bases aligning to TRBD2. This CDR3 spans 15 amino acids. With V trimmed by 4 bases and J by 4 bases, 5 bases remained unmatched. Germline V gene sequence: CDR1 DFQATT, CDR2 SNEGSKA (reference sequence). As DNA, the CDR3 is TGCAGTGCTAAGGCTAGCGGGAGGGAGTACAATGAGCAGTTCTTC. It specifies CSAKASGREYNEQFF.

This clonotype was picked up a small number of times. The rearrangement links TRBV5-4 to TRBJ1-2, with TRBD1 as a possible D gene (5 bases). There are 12 residues in the CDR3. Deletions cut 2 bases from V and 6 bases from J, with 8 bases between. Germline V gives CDR1 SGHNT, CDR2 YYREEE (reference sequence). The CDR3 sequence: CASSFAGDGYTF. DNA for the CDR3: TGTGCCAGCAGCTTTGCGGGGGATGGCTACACCTTC. Combining the CDR3 with reference TRBV5-4 and TRBJ1-2 gives the whole variable domain ETGVTQSPTHLIKTRGQQVTLRCSSQSGHNTVSWYQQALGQGPQFIFQYYREEENGRGNFPPRFSGLQFPNYSSELNVNALELDDSALYLCASSFAGDGYTFGSGTRLTVV.

In this sample, this clonotype turned up many times. The chain couples TRBV7-9 to TRBJ2-5; a weak D match, TRBD2 (6 bases). The V and J ends lost 5 bases and 1 base respectively, with 17 bases between them. CDR1 and CDR2 (germline): SEHNR, FQNEAQ (reference sequence). The CDR3 has 16 residues. The CDR3 DNA is TGTGCCAGCAGCCAAGGGTCTACTAGCTCCCAAGAGACCCAGTACTTC. It specifies CASSQGSTSSQETQYF.

This clonotype was counted at least ten times. CDR3 amino acids: CSVARDRQEETQYF. The CDR3 DNA is TGCAGCGTTGCCCGGGACAGACAAGAAGAGACCCAGTACTTC. This sequence joins TRBV29-1 and TRBJ2-5, with 7 positions matching TRBD1. The V segment lost 4 bases and the J segment 3 bases; nucleotides outside the gene matches: 8. Germline V CDR1 and CDR2: SQVTM, ANQGSEA. This CDR3 contains 14 residues.

The chain couples TRBV28 to TRBJ2-1, with D unresolved. The CDR3 is made up of 16 amino acids. CDR1 and CDR2 (germline): MDHEN, SYDVKM. V lost 6 bases to trimming and J lost 2 bases, with 17 bases between them. The CDR3 bases are TGTGCCAGCAGCCCCCCCTTTGCGCTAACCTACAATGAGCAGTTCTTC. Translation: CASSPPFALTYNEQFF.

This clonotype occurred a few times. The J gene is TRBJ2-2, the V gene TRBV6-1; 7 bases map to TRBD1. The CDR3 loop spans 14 amino acids. V was pared by 6 bases and J by 3 bases, with 4 bases of the junction left unmatched. Germline-derived CDR1 and CDR2 are MNHNS and SASEGT. CDR3 in amino acids: CASRQGLDTGELFF. Written as DNA, the CDR3 is TGTGCCAGCAGACAGGGGCTCGACACCGGGGAGCTGTTTTTT.

This clonotype occurred many times. The chain joins TRBV15 to TRBJ2-5; D not resolved. V lost 1 base to trimming and J lost 1 base, with 10 bases between them. The germline V gene encodes CDR1 LNHNV and CDR2 YYDKDF (reference sequence). The CDR3 spans 15 residues. In DNA form, the CDR3 reads TGTGCCACCAGCAGAGGGTCATCCCTCCAAGAGACCCAGTACTTC. This gives the protein CATSRGSSLQETQYF.

This clonotype was detected only a few times. This chain connects TRBV20-1 to TRBJ2-3; 7 nucleotides align to TRBD2. The CDR3 spans 14 residues. The germline gives CDR1 DFQATT, CDR2 SNEGSKA (reference sequence). V shed 0 bases and J 5 bases; nucleotides not matched to a gene: 5. CDR3 residues: CSARDASGKDTQYF. Here the CDR3 DNA reads TGCAGTGCTAGAGATGCCAGCGGGAAAGATACGCAGTATTTT.

The chain carries TRBV28 and TRBJ2-5, with 7 bases that match TRBD1. The CDR3 runs 18 residues. Germline CDR1 MDHEN, CDR2 SYDVKM. V trimming: 4 bases; J trimming: 2 bases; junction bases outside the gene matches: 16. The CDR3 DNA reads as TGTGCCAGCAGTTGGCCGGGACAGTCGAGAGCACGACAAGAGACCCAGTACTTC. Translating gives CASSWPGQSRARQETQYF.

The V gene is TRBV5-1, the J gene TRBJ1-1; D call uncertain. This CDR3 is 14 amino acids long. The V end was cut by 0 bases, the J end by 1 base, with 7 bases between. Germline lookup yields CDR1 SGHRS and CDR2 YFSETQ. CDR3: CASSLGHWNTEAFF. The CDR3 DNA reads as TGCGCCAGCAGCTTGGGACACTGGAACACTGAAGCTTTCTTT.

This clonotype was seen ten or more times. The V gene is TRBV27, the J gene TRBJ2-3; perhaps TRBD2 as D (5 bases). The CDR3 has 18 amino acids. V was shortened by 3 bases and J by 0 bases, with 19 bases between the two germline ends. The germline V gene has CDR1 MNHEY and CDR2 SMNVEV (reference sequence). The CDR3 sequence is CASSFRGPGSGSTDTQYF. CDR3 nucleotide sequence: TGTGCCAGCAGTTTCCGAGGCCCTGGGAGTGGAAGCACAGATACGCAGTATTTT.

The V call is TRBV24-1, the J call TRBJ2-5; 9 bases map to TRBD1. The ends lost 4 bases at V and 3 bases at J; junction bases unmatched: 5. The CDR3 is 15 residues long. Germline V gene data show CDR1 as KGHDR and CDR2 as SFDVKD. Here the CDR3 DNA reads TGTGCCACCAGTGACACCGGGACAGGGAAAGAGACCCAGTACTTC. It codes for CATSDTGTGKETQYF.

The chain couples TRBV30 to TRBJ2-7, with a weak D call TRBD2 (6 bases). CDR1 is GTSNPN and CDR2 is SVGIG in the germline V gene (reference sequence). Trimming stripped 1 base from V and 3 bases from J, with 7 bases between. The CDR3 is 12 residues long. Written as DNA, the CDR3 is TGTGCCTGGAGTGGGAGGGTCTACGAGCAGTACTTC. It is translated as CAWSGRVYEQYF.

The sample holds a few counts of this clonotype. The genes are TRBV19 and TRBJ2-2; no clear D. V was cut by 6 bases and J by 0 bases, with 14 bases left in between. The CDR3 consists of 16 residues. CDR1 is LNHDA and CDR2 is SQIVND in the germline V gene (reference sequence). CDR3 protein: CASSTDGFSNTGELFF. CDR3 coding DNA: TGTGCCAGTAGCACGGACGGCTTCTCGAACACCGGGGAGCTGTTTTTT.

This clonotype occurred a few times. The J gene is TRBJ1-1, the V gene TRBV25-1, with D uncertain. This CDR3 is built from 13 residues. Germline CDR1 reads MGHDK; CDR2 reads SYGVNS. V lost 3 bases and J 3 bases, leaving 8 bases between the germline ends. CDR3 nucleotides: TGTGCCAGCAGTGACTCCGGGTACACTGAAGCTTTCTTT. This gives the protein CASSDSGYTEAFF.

This clonotype was counted at least ten times. This sequence joins TRBV28 and TRBJ1-1; a weak D match, TRBD1 (5 bases). V lost 4 bases, J lost 3 bases, and 24 bases lay in between. Germline lookup yields CDR1 MDHEN and CDR2 SYDVKM. The CDR3 is made up of 18 amino acids. The CDR3 sequence: CASSSVSAGGAGDTEAFF. CDR3 nucleotides: TGTGCCAGCAGTTCGGTGTCTGCAGGCGGAGCGGGGGACACTGAAGCTTTCTTT. Full variable domain (rest looked up from reference TRBV28 and TRBJ1-1): DVKVTQSSRYLVKRTGEKVFLECVQDMDHENMFWYRQDPGLGLRLIYFSYDVKMKEKGDIPEGYSVSREKKERFSLILESASTNQTSMYLCASSSVSAGGAGDTEAFFGQGTRLTVV.

This clonotype was recorded at least ten times. The V and J genes are TRBV24-1 and TRBJ1-1, with no clear D. The CDR3 is made up of 12 amino acids. Between the trimmed V and J ends, which lost 6 bases and 8 bases, there was a span of 12 bases. Per germline, CDR1 KGHDR and CDR2 SFDVKD. The CDR3: CATSTGPSEAFF. The CDR3 region has the DNA TGTGCCACCAGTACCGGGCCTTCCGAAGCTTTCTTT.